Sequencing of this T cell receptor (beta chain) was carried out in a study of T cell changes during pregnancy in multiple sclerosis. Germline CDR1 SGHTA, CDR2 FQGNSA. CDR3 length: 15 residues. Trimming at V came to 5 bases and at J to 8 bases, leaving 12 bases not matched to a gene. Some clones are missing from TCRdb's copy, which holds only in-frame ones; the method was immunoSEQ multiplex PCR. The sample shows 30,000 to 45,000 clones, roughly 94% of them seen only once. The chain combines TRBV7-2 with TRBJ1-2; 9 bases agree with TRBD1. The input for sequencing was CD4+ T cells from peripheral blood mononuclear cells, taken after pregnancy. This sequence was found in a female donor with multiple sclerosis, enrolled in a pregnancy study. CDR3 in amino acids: CASSPHLQGAVGYTF. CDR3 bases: TGTGCCAGCAGCCCTCACTTACAGGGGGCGGTAGGCTACACCTTC.